The present entry profiles one TCR beta chain with its context. Its target is not known. One end of the junction is discordant with germline, which a read error may explain. Some clones are missing from TCRdb's copy, which holds only in-frame ones; the method was immunoSEQ multiplex PCR. This table holds about 100,000 clones, more than 85% found once. These data are taken from a study of siplizumab effects on memory and regulatory T cells. Study-wide results and limits: In unstimulated cells, naive T cells appeared more diverse than memory T cells and seemed major alloresponse contributors.

The sample taken for sequencing was CD4+ T cells sorted from blood. The sequence was obtained from a human donor in good health. Some clones in this sample may be carry-over from other donors' samples.

CDR3 coding DNA: TGTGCCAGCAGTTTAACGTCAGGGGGGAGCGAGCAGTACTTC. Translating it yields CASSLTSGGSEQYF. This chain connects TRBV7-3 to TRBJ2-7, with TRBD1 as a possible D gene (7 bases). Looked up from germline, CDR1 is SGHTA and CDR2 is FQGTGA. CDR3 length equals 14 residues.